This TCR beta chain was documented in a study of T cell changes during pregnancy in multiple sclerosis. Germline loops: CDR1 MNHNS, CDR2 SASEGT. This CDR3 spans 14 amino acids. V trimming: 4 bases; J trimming: 5 bases; junction bases outside the gene matches: 6. Profiling relied on immunoSEQ multiplex PCR, and the TCRdb table lists in-frame clones only, not all of them. The sample lists more than 14,000 clones; 65% to 90% were seen once. The sample here was CD8+ T cells from peripheral blood mononuclear cells, taken in the first trimester of pregnancy. The rearrangement uses TRBV6-1 and TRBJ2-5; 8 nucleotides agree with TRBD1. This TCR came from a female donor with multiple sclerosis, enrolled in a pregnancy study. This chain's CDR3 is CASSAGGARETQYF. The DNA for the CDR3 is TGTGCCAGCAGTGCAGGGGGCGCCCGGGAGACCCAGTACTTC.